What follows are 31 T cell receptor beta chains derived from one specimen sequenced in a study of cytomegalovirus exposure and HLA in healthy donors (dated by TCRdb to about 2017). Library prep was done by the immunoSEQ multiplex PCR assay. The multiplex PCR relied on a mix of 60 forward primers for TCR Vbeta segments and 13 reverse primers for TCR Jbeta segments. What TCRdb holds here is the immuneACCESS table cut down to in-frame rearrangements. Part of the clones is not present; checked against another copy, under half of the missing clones reflect an unresolved V gene, and the others are unexplained. The sample table on file contains around 50,000 clones. Of the sample, roughly 9.6% falls within the top ten clones. The sample was PBMCs. Every receptor here comes from a woman between 50 and 59 years old in good health and CMV-seropositive.

This chain joins TRBV5-8 and TRBJ1-5, with D possibly TRBD1 on 5 matching bases. CDR3 size: 16 residues. Germline lookup yields CDR1 SGHTS and CDR2 YDEGEE. Trimming took 4 bases from V and 5 from J, leaving 19 bases between them. This CDR3 is CASSPGRGQAYQPQHF. The CDR3 DNA reads as TGTGCCAGCAGCCCGGGGAGGGGCCAAGCGTATCAGCCCCAGCATTTT.

This chain links TRBV6-5 with TRBJ2-7, with a tentative D call TRBD2 (5 bases). Trimming stripped 4 bases from V and 4 bases from J, with 8 bases between. CDR3 length equals 12 residues. Germline V gives CDR1 MNHEY, CDR2 SVGAGI. DNA for the CDR3: TGTGCCAGCAGTTCTCGGGGATACGAGCAGTACTTC. Protein: CASSSRGYEQYF.

V and J are TRBV19 and TRBJ2-1; perhaps TRBD1 as D (5 bases). CDR3 length equals 18 residues. The V gene's germline CDR1 is LNHDA and CDR2 SQIVND (reference sequence). Trimming took off 11 bases at V and 0 bases at J, with 26 bases between the two ends. The CDR3 bases are TGTGCCCCCAGGGATACACATTTATCTGACACCTCCTACAATGAGCAGTTCTTC. Translating gives CAPRDTHLSDTSYNEQFF.

The chain has TRBV12-2 and TRBJ2-3; TRBD1, the table's D call, lacks a check against the DNA. TRBV12-2 is an annotated pseudogene. This CDR3 region has 16 residues. In DNA form, the CDR3 reads TGTGCAAGTCGCCTAGGACAGGGGGCTAGCACAGATACGCAGTATTTT. As protein: CASRLGQGASTDTQYF.

The V gene is TRBV27, the J gene TRBJ2-7, with a weak D call TRBD2 (6 bases). Germline V gene lookup returns CDR1 MNHEY and CDR2 SMNVEV (reference sequence). There are 16 residues in the CDR3. V was pared by 4 bases and J by 3 bases, with 19 bases between. CDR3 protein: CASSSPAGKSGYEQYF. For the CDR3, the DNA is TGTGCCAGCAGTTCCCCCGCGGGGAAAAGTGGCTACGAGCAGTACTTC.

The chain links TRBV6-4 to TRBJ2-1; the D gene is possibly TRBD2 (6 bases). The CDR3 runs to 15 residues. Trimming took 4 bases from V and 0 from J, leaving 10 bases between them. The V gene's germline CDR1 is MRHNA and CDR2 SNTAGT. CDR3 nucleotide sequence: TGTGCCAGCAGTGCGGGCGGGAACTCCTACAATGAGCAGTTCTTC. It yields the protein CASSAGGNSYNEQFF.

The CDR3 loop reads CASSGGGTSGILREQFF. CDR3 coding DNA: TGTGCCAGCAGCGGGGGGGGGACTAGCGGGATCCTGCGTGAGCAGTTCTTC. The genes are TRBV9 and TRBJ2-1; the match to TRBD2 covers 13 bases. The V segment lost 3 bases and the J segment 9 bases; nucleotides outside the gene matches: 12. The CDR3 length is 17 residues. The germline gives CDR1 SGDLS, CDR2 YYNGEE.

This chain links TRBV6-5 with TRBJ1-2; D not certain. V was shortened by 0 bases and J by 5 bases, with 10 bases between the two germline ends. CDR1 MNHEY and CDR2 SVGAGI come from the germline V gene. The CDR3 loop spans 14 amino acids. The CDR3 is CASSYSSGGYGYTF. CDR3 coding DNA: TGTGCCAGCAGTTACTCGAGCGGTGGTTATGGCTACACCTTC.

The chain joins TRBV7-3 to TRBJ1-6, with D tentatively TRBD1 (6 bases). The CDR3 runs to 13 residues. Germline CDR1 is SGHTA and CDR2 is FQGTGA. Trimming pared 9 bases from V and 7 bases from J, leaving 13 bases between. CDR3 sequence (DNA): TGTGCCAGAAGGACAGTCTCCAATTCACCCCTCCACTTT. Its translation: CARRTVSNSPLHF.

CDR3: CASSSDRAINEKLFF. The CDR3 DNA sequence: TGTGCCAGCTCATCCGACAGGGCTATTAATGAAAAACTGTTTTTT. The gene calls are TRBV18 and TRBJ1-4; TRBD1 aligns across 7 bases. The germline V gene encodes CDR1 KGHSH and CDR2 LQKENI. The J segment lost 4 bases and the V segment lost 5 bases, leaving 7 bases of the junction unmatched. The CDR3 is made up of 15 amino acids.

The chain has TRBV15 and TRBJ2-1, with TRBD2 matching over 11 bases. V lost 0 bases and J lost 3; bases outside the gene matches: 7. The CDR3 is 18 amino acids. Per germline, CDR1 LNHNV and CDR2 YYDKDF (reference sequence). CDR3 DNA: TGTGCCACCAGCAGAGATAGGTCTAGCGGGAGGAACTACAATGAGCAGTTCTTC. Amino acids: CATSRDRSSGRNYNEQFF.

This chain links TRBV6-4 with TRBJ1-1; D unclear. The CDR3 extends over 14 amino acids. V lost 3 bases to trimming and J lost 1 base, with 9 bases between them. In germline, CDR1 is MRHNA, CDR2 SNTAGT. CDR3 sequence reads: CASSDWAGNTEAFF. CDR3 DNA sequence: TGTGCCAGCAGTGATTGGGCAGGGAACACTGAAGCTTTCTTT.

The V gene is TRBV10-2, the J gene TRBJ1-5; 11 bases agree with TRBD1. The ends lost 6 bases at V and 6 bases at J; junction bases unmatched: 7. The germline CDR1 and CDR2 sequences are WSHSY and SAAADI. The CDR3 extends over 15 amino acids. CDR3 sequence: CASRRGTGGGQPQHF. CDR3 bases: TGCGCCAGCAGACGCGGGACAGGGGGTGGTCAGCCCCAGCATTTT.

The J gene is TRBJ2-7, the V gene TRBV7-2, with D uncertain. The length of the CDR3 is 14 residues. V lost 2 bases, J lost 7 bases, and 15 bases lay in between. Germline CDR1 reads SGHTA; CDR2 reads FQGNSA. CDR3 sequence reads: CASSLSFLVREQYF. The CDR3 bases are TGTGCCAGCAGCTTAAGTTTTTTAGTGAGGGAGCAGTACTTC.

This clone counts as medium-sized by frequency. This chain connects TRBV4-3 to TRBJ2-7; a possible D gene is TRBD2 (7 bases). CDR3 length: 16 residues. Between the trimmed V and J ends, which lost 1 base and 0 bases, there was a span of 13 bases. Germline CDR1 is LGHNA and CDR2 is YSLEER. The CDR3 is CASSQAGGGFSYEQYF. The DNA of the CDR3 is TGCGCCAGCAGCCAAGCTGGCGGGGGCTTCTCCTACGAGCAGTACTTC.

The rearrangement joins TRBV11-2 to TRBJ2-1, with 9 nucleotides matching TRBD1. V dropped 6 bases and J dropped 7; count of bases not matched to a gene: 10. This CDR3 has 15 residues. The germline V gene encodes CDR1 SGHAT and CDR2 FQNNGV. The CDR3 coding sequence is TGTGCCAGCAGACTACTGGGACAGGGTATGAATGAGCAGTTCTTC. This encodes CASRLLGQGMNEQFF.

This rearrangement joins TRBV7-2 to TRBJ2-1; 8 positions match TRBD2. This CDR3 spans 15 amino acids. With V trimmed by 1 base and J by 3 bases, 2 bases remained unmatched. Per the germline V gene, CDR1 is SGHTA and CDR2 is FQGNSA. CDR3 DNA: TGTGCCAGCAGCTTAGGTCGGGGGGGCTACAATGAGCAGTTCTTC. Its protein is CASSLGRGGYNEQFF.

The chain carries TRBV12-2 and TRBJ2-5; no DNA check was done on the table's D call, TRBD2. TRBV12-2 counts as a pseudogene. The CDR3 length is 17 residues. The CDR3 is CASRLWGLRRGRETQYF. CDR3 sequence (DNA): TGTGCAAGTCGCTTATGGGGTCTGCGGCGGGGGCGAGAGACCCAGTACTTC.

This chain links TRBV5-6 with TRBJ1-1; 8 bases are a match to TRBD1. V shed 4 bases and J 3 bases; nucleotides not matched to a gene: 11. This CDR3 region has 16 residues. Looked up from germline, CDR1 is SGHDT and CDR2 is YYEEEE. CDR3 sequence (DNA): TGTGCCAGCAGCGGAGACAGGGGCCCTCGGGACACTGAAGCTTTCTTT. The encoded protein is CASSGDRGPRDTEAFF.

This chain connects TRBV18 to TRBJ1-6; 9 bases map to TRBD1. Germline CDR1 is KGHSH and CDR2 is LQKENI. The V and J ends lost 6 bases and 8 bases, in that order; junction bases with no gene match: 2. The CDR3 runs to 13 residues. The CDR3 DNA follows: TGTGCCAGCTCCCGGGACAGGGATTCACCCCTCCACTTT. It yields the protein CASSRDRDSPLHF.

The rearrangement uses TRBV6-5 and TRBJ1-2; weak D call: TRBD1 (6 bases). CDR3 length equals 12 residues. Germline assignment: CDR1 MNHEY and CDR2 SVGAGI. Trimming took 6 bases from V and 4 from J, leaving 9 bases between them. The CDR3 sequence: CASRDSVYGYTF. CDR3 DNA sequence: TGTGCCAGCAGGGACAGCGTCTATGGCTACACCTTC.

The CDR3 spells CASSLDSSHYNEQFF. DNA for the CDR3: TGTGCCAGCAGCTTAGACAGCAGCCACTACAATGAGCAGTTCTTC. The rearrangement links TRBV7-2 to TRBJ2-1, with D unclear. Germline CDR1 is SGHTA and CDR2 is FQGNSA. The ends were cut back, 1 base at V and 3 bases at J, with 10 bases in the middle. The CDR3 extends over 15 amino acids.

The chain recombines TRBV6-1 with TRBJ2-1; D not resolved. Germline loops: CDR1 MNHNS, CDR2 SASEGT. The CDR3 sequence is 14 residues long. The V gene lost 2 bases and the J gene lost 7 bases, with 12 bases spanning the gap. The CDR3: CASSEYLARNEQFF. The CDR3 DNA sequence: TGTGCCAGCAGTGAATATTTGGCCAGAAATGAGCAGTTCTTC.

This chain joins TRBV9 and TRBJ2-7; 8 bases are a match to TRBD2. This CDR3 is built from 15 residues. The V and J ends lost 0 bases and 0 bases, in that order; junction bases with no gene match: 2. Germline V gene sequence: CDR1 SGDLS, CDR2 YYNGEE. The CDR3 spells CASSVGGLVSYEQYF. The DNA of the CDR3 is TGTGCCAGCAGCGTAGGGGGACTAGTCTCCTACGAGCAGTACTTC.

The chain links TRBV4-3 to TRBJ2-1; 10 positions agree with TRBD2. Germline CDR1 LGHNA, CDR2 YSLEER. Unmatched junction bases numbered 8, after V lost 0 bases and J lost 6 bases. The CDR3 consists of 17 residues. CDR3 loop: CASSQEVSGGRGNEQFF. CDR3 nucleotide sequence: TGCGCCAGCAGCCAAGAGGTTAGCGGGGGGCGGGGCAATGAGCAGTTCTTC.

CDR3 nucleotide sequence: TGTGCCTGGAGTGTACTTGAGAGGAATGAGCAGTTCTTC. Amino acids: CAWSVLERNEQFF. J is TRBJ2-1 and V is TRBV30; no reliable D call. Trimming removed 0 bases from V and 7 bases from J, with 10 bases in between. CDR3 length equals 13 residues. Germline lookup yields CDR1 GTSNPN and CDR2 SVGIG (reference sequence).

CDR3 bases: TGTGCCTGGAGGAAGGGGGCGCAGGAAAAACTGTTTTTT. It is translated as CAWRKGAQEKLFF. The chain combines TRBV30 with TRBJ1-4; 7 nucleotides line up with TRBD1. CDR3 size: 13 residues. J was trimmed by 8 bases and V by 3 bases; bases with no gene match: 6. Germline CDR1 GTSNPN, CDR2 SVGIG (reference sequence).

As concerns this clone: Distinct nucleotide sequences in the sample also encode this CDR3. The rearrangement links TRBV5-4 to TRBJ1-4; 9 bases align to TRBD1. J lost 5 bases, V lost 4 bases, and 6 bases had no gene match. The CDR3 sequence is 15 residues long. Germline loops: CDR1 SGHNT, CDR2 YYREEE (reference sequence). The CDR3 nucleotides read TGTGCCAGCAGCACCAACAGGGGGCTAAATGAAAAACTGTTTTTT. Its protein product is CASSTNRGLNEKLFF. The full variable domain, in which reference TRBV5-4 and TRBJ1-4 provide the parts outside the CDR3, is ETGVTQSPTHLIKTRGQQVTLRCSSQSGHNTVSWYQQALGQGPQFIFQYYREEENGRGNFPPRFSGLQFPNYSSELNVNALELDDSALYLCASSTNRGLNEKLFFGSGTQLSVL.

V is TRBV29-1 and J is TRBJ2-7, with 7 nucleotides matching TRBD1. The CDR3 length is 13 residues. V shed 2 bases and J 3 bases; nucleotides not matched to a gene: 4. Germline V gives CDR1 SQVTM, CDR2 ANQGSEA. The CDR3, as DNA: TGCAGCGTTGAAAAGGGGGCGAACTACGAGCAGTACTTC. Its translation is CSVEKGANYEQYF.

This clone counts as large by frequency. Other DNA sequences in the sample encode the same CDR3. This chain links TRBV28 with TRBJ2-7, with 7 bases that match TRBD2. V shed 6 bases, J shed 3 bases, and the junction held 14 bases outside the gene matches. Looked up from germline, CDR1 is MDHEN and CDR2 is SYDVKM. This CDR3 has 16 residues. The CDR3, as DNA: TGTGCCAGCAGACACCTAGGGTCTAGCGGACTCTACGAGCAGTACTTC. Translated: CASRHLGSSGLYEQYF.

The chain combines TRBV28 with TRBJ2-5; 7 bases fit TRBD2. This CDR3 is built from 15 residues. CDR1 is MDHEN and CDR2 is SYDVKM in the germline V gene. V lost 5 bases, J lost 6 bases, and 12 bases stayed unmatched. For the CDR3, the DNA is TGTGCCAGCAGTCCTTTCGCGGGGGTTGGGCAGACCCAGTACTTC. Its protein is CASSPFAGVGQTQYF.